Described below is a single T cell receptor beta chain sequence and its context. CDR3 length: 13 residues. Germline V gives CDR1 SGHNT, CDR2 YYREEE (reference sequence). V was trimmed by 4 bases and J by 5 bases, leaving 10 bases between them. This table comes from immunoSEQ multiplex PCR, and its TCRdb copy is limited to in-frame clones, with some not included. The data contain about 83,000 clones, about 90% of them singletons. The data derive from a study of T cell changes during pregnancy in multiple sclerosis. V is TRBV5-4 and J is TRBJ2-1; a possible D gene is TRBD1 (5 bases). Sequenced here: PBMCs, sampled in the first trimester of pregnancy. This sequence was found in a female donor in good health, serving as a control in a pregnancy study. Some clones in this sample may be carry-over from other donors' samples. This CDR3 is CASSPREDNEQFF. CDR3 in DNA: TGTGCCAGCAGCCCCAGGGAAGACAATGAGCAGTTCTTC.